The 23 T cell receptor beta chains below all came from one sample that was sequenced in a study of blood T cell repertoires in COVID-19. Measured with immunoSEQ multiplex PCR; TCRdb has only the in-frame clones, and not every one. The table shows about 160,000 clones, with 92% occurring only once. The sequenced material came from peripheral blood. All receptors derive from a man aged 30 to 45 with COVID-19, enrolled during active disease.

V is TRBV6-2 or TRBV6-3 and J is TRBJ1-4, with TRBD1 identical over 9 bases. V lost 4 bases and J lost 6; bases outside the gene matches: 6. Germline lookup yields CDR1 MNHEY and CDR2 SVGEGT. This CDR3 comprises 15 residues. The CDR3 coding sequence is TGTGCCAGCAGTTCCGGGGGACAGGGATATGAAAAACTGTTTTTT. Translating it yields CASSSGGQGYEKLFF.

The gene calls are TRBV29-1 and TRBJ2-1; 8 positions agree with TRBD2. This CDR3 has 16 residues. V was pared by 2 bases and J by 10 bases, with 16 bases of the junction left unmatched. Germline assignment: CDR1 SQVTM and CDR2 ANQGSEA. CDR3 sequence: CSVERGDSGVGWEQFF. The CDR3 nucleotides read TGCAGCGTTGAAAGAGGCGATAGCGGGGTGGGTTGGGAGCAGTTCTTC.

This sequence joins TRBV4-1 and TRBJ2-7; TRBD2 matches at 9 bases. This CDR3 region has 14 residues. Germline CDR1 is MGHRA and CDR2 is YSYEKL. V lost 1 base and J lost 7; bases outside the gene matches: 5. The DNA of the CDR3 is TGCGCCAGCAGCCAAGTGACTAGCGGAGAGGAGCAGTACTTC. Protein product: CASSQVTSGEEQYF.

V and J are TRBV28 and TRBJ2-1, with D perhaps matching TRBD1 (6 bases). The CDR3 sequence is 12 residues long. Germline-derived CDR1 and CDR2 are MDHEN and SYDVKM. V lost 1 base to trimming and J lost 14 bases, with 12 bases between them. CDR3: CASSLLGTRKFF. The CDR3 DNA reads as TGTGCCAGCAGTTTATTGGGGACAAGAAAGTTCTTC.

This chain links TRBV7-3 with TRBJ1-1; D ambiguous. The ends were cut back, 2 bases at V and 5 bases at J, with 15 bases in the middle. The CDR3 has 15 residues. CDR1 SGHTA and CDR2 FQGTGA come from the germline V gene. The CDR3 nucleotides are TGTGCCAGCAGCTTAGCTCGGGGATTAGCGACTGAAGCTTTCTTT. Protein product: CASSLARGLATEAFF.

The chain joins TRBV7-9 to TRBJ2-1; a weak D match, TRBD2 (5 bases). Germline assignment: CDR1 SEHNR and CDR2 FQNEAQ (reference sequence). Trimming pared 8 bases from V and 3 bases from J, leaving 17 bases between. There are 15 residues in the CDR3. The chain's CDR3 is CASGRGVIVYNEQFF. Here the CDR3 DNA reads TGTGCCAGCGGGAGAGGTGTGATAGTCTACAATGAGCAGTTCTTC.

The CDR3 loop reads CASSRGAGEKLFF. The CDR3 nucleotides are TGTGCCAGCAGCCGGGGAGCCGGGGAAAAACTGTTTTTT. The chain uses TRBV14 and TRBJ1-4; no clear D gene. Germline loops: CDR1 SGHDN, CDR2 FVKESK. The CDR3 has 13 amino acids. V lost 4 bases and J 8 bases, leaving 11 bases between the germline ends.

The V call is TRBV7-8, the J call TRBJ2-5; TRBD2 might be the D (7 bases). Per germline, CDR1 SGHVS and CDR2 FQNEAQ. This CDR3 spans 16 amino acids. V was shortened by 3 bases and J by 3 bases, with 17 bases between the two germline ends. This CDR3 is CASSFLRAGDKETQYF. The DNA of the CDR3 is TGTGCCAGCAGCTTCCTCCGGGCGGGGGACAAAGAGACCCAGTACTTC.

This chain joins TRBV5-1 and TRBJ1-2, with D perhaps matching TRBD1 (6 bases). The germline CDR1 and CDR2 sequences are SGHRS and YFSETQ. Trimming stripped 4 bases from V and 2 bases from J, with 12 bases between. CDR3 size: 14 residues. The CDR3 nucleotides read TGCGCCAGCAGCCCAGGACAGATAAACTATGGCTACACCTTC. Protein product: CASSPGQINYGYTF. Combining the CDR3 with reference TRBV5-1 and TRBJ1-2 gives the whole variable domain KAGVTQTPRYLIKTRGQQVTLSCSPISGHRSVSWYQQTPGQGLQFLFEYFSETQRNKGNFPGRFSGRQFSNSRSEMNVSTLELGDSALYLCASSPGQINYGYTFGSGTRLTVV.

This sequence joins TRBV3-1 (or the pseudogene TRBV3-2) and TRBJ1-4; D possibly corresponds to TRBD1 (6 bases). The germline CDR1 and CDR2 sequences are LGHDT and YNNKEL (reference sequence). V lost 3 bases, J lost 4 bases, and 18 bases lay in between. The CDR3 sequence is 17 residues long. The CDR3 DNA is TGTGCCAGCAGCCAGAGACGTACAGGGCTTCGTAATGAAAAACTGTTTTTT. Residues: CASSQRRTGLRNEKLFF.

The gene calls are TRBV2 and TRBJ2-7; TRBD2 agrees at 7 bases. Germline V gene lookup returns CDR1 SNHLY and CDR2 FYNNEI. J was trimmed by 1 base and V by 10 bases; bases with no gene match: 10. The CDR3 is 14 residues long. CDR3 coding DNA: TGTGCCACCTCGGGACTACCACTTTCCTACGAGCAGTACTTC. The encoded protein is CATSGLPLSYEQYF. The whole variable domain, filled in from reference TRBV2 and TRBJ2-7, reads EPEVTQTPSHQVTQMGQEVILRCVPISNHLYFYWYRQILGQKVEFLVSFYNNEISEKSEIFDDQFSVERPDGSNFTLKIRSTKLEDSAMYFCATSGLPLSYEQYFGPGTRLTVT.

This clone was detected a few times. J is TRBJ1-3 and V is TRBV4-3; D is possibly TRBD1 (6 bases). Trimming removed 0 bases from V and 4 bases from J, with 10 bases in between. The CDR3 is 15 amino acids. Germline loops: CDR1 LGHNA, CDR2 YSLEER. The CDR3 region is CASSQDEGDGNTIYF. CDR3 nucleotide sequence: TGCGCCAGCAGCCAAGATGAGGGGGACGGAAACACCATATATTTT.

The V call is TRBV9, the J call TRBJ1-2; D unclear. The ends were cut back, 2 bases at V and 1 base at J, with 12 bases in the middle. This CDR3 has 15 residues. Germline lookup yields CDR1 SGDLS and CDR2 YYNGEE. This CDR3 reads CASSVSAGDNYGYTF. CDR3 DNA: TGTGCCAGCAGCGTCAGCGCCGGGGATAACTATGGCTACACCTTC.

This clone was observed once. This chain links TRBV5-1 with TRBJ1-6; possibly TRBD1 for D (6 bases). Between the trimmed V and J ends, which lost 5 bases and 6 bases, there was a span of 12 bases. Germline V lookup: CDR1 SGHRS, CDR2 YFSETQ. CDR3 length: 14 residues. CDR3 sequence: CASRTGQINSPLHF. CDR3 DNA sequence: TGCGCCAGCAGGACCGGACAGATTAATTCACCCCTCCACTTT.

CDR3 sequence reads: CASRKTGGINQPQHF. The CDR3 nucleotides read TGTGCCAGCAGGAAGACAGGGGGTATCAATCAGCCCCAGCATTTT. V gene TRBV6-5 combines with J gene TRBJ1-5; 9 nucleotides agree with TRBD1. The V gene end was trimmed by 6 bases and the J gene end by 3 bases; junction bases not matched to a gene: 6. CDR1 MNHEY and CDR2 SVGAGI come from the germline V gene. This CDR3 is 15 amino acids long.

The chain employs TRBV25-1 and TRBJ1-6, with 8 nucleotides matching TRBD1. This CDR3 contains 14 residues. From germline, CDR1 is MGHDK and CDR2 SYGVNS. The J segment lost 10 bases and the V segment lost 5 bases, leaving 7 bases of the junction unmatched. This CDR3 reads CASSTDRGVSPLHF. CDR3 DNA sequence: TGTGCCAGCAGTACTGACAGGGGTGTGTCACCCCTCCACTTT.

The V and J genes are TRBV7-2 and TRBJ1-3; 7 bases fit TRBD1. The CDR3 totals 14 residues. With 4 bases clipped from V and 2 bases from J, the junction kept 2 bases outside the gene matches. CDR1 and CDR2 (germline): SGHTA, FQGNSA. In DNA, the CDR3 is TGTGCCAGCAGCTCTCAGGGGGCTGGAAACACCATATATTTT. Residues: CASSSQGAGNTIYF.

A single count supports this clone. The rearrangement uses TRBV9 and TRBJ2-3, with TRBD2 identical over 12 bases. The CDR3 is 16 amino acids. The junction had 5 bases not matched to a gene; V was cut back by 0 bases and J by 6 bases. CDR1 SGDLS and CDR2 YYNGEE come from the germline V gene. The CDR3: CASSVASGGARDTQYF. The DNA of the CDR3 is TGTGCCAGCAGCGTAGCTAGCGGGGGGGCCCGGGATACGCAGTATTTT. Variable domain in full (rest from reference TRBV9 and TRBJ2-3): DSGVTQTPKHLITATGQRVTLRCSPRSGDLSVYWYQQSLDQGLQFLIQYYNGEERAKGNILERFSAQQFPDLHSELNLSSLELGDSALYFCASSVASGGARDTQYFGPGTRLTVL.

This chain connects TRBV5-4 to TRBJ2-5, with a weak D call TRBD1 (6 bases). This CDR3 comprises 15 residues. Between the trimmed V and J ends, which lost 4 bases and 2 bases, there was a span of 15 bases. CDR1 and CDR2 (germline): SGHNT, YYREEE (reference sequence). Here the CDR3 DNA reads TGTGCCAGCAGCGACCCAAGGGGGTCACAAGAGACCCAGTACTTC. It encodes CASSDPRGSQETQYF.

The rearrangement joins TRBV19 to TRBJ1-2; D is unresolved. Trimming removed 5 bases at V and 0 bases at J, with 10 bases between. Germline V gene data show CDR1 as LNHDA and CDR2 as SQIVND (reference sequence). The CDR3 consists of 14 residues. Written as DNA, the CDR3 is TGTGCCAGTAGTCTCCTGGCAGCTAACTATGGCTACACCTTC. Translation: CASSLLAANYGYTF.

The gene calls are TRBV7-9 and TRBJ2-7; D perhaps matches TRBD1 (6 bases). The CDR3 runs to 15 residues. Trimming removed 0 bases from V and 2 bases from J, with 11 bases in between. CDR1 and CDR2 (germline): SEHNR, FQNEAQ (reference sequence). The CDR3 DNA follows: TGTGCCAGCAGCTTAGCGGGGGCAGGAGCCTACGAGCAGTACTTC. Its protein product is CASSLAGAGAYEQYF.

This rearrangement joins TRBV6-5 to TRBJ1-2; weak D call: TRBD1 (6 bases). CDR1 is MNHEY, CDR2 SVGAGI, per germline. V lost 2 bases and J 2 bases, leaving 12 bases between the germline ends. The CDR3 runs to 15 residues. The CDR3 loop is CASSYPGTPNYGYTF. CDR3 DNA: TGTGCCAGCAGTTACCCCGGGACACCCAACTATGGCTACACCTTC.

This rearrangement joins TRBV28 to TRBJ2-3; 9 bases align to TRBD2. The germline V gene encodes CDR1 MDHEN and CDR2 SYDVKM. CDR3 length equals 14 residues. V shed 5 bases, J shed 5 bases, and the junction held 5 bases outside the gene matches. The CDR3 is CASSLAGGGDTQYF. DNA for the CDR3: TGTGCCAGCAGTCTGGCGGGAGGGGGAGATACGCAGTATTTT.